The 27 T cell receptor beta chains presented below share a single source sample, sequenced in a study of control samples from healthy donors and cancer patients. The data were produced by immunoSEQ multiplex PCR, yet TCRdb's version contains in-frame clones alone and is incomplete. The profile shows about 160,000 clones, around nine tenths of them singletons. The sequenced sample consisted of blood. The receptor source for this set is a man aged 25-45 years in good health.

This clone was picked up one time. The rearrangement links TRBV5-6 to TRBJ2-7; D gene uncertain. The CDR3 has 12 residues. V was shortened by 3 bases and J by 6 bases, with 10 bases between the two germline ends. Germline values: CDR1 SGHDT, CDR2 YYEEEE. CDR3: CASSSGPVEQYF. The CDR3 bases are TGTGCCAGCAGCTCAGGCCCGGTCGAGCAGTACTTC.

The chain is built from TRBV2 and TRBJ1-1; TRBD1 matches at 7 bases. CDR1 SNHLY and CDR2 FYNNEI come from the germline V gene. CDR3 size: 14 residues. The junction had 14 bases not matched to a gene; V was cut back by 6 bases and J by 10 bases. Here the CDR3 reads CASRPTGAERGAFF. The CDR3 DNA reads TGTGCCAGCAGGCCCACAGGGGCCGAAAGAGGAGCTTTCTTT.

J is TRBJ1-1 and V is TRBV27; D is undetermined. CDR3 length: 14 residues. The V and J ends lost 4 bases and 4 bases respectively, with 13 bases between them. CDR1 MNHEY and CDR2 SMNVEV come from the germline V gene (reference sequence). The CDR3 bases are TGTGCCAGCAGTTCCCCTGGACGGATCACTGAAGCTTTCTTT. Translation: CASSSPGRITEAFF.

Of note for this clone: The germline gene is not matched at one end of the junction; a read error may be the cause. Other DNA sequences within the sample encode an identical CDR3. In DNA, the CDR3 is TGTGCTAGCAGCCAAGACCGGGCAGGCGGTCGGCCCCAGCATTTT. Protein: CASSQDRAGGRPQHF. The chain employs TRBV3-1 (or the pseudogene TRBV3-2) and TRBJ1-5; D remains ambiguous. Germline CDR1 reads LGHDT; CDR2 reads YNNKEL (reference sequence). This CDR3 has 15 residues.

This sequence joins TRBV18 and TRBJ1-2; D is undetermined. Per the germline V gene, CDR1 is KGHSH and CDR2 is LQKENI. This CDR3 is built from 14 residues. V lost 2 bases to trimming and J lost 0 bases, with 7 bases between them. Here the CDR3 DNA reads TGTGCCAGCTCACCAGGGAGAGCTAACTATGGCTACACCTTC. Translating gives CASSPGRANYGYTF. The full variable domain, completed using reference TRBV18 and TRBJ1-2, is NAGVMQNPRHLVRRRGQEARLRCSPMKGHSHVYWYRQLPEEGLKFMVYLQKENIIDESGMPKERFSAEFPKEGPSILRIQQVVRGDSAAYFCASSPGRANYGYTFGSGTRLTVV.

This chain joins TRBV19 and TRBJ1-2; 7 bases map to TRBD1. Germline V lookup: CDR1 LNHDA, CDR2 SQIVND (reference sequence). V shed 0 bases and J 8 bases; nucleotides not matched to a gene: 9. This CDR3 is 15 amino acids long. CDR3 coding DNA: TGTGCCAGTAGTATAGAGTCCCTACAGGGGCACGGCTACACCTTC. Translated: CASSIESLQGHGYTF. The variable domain in full, with the rest retrieved from reference TRBV19 and TRBJ1-2, is DGGITQSPKYLFRKEGQNVTLSCEQNLNHDAMYWYRQDPGQGLRLIYYSQIVNDFQKGDIAEGYSVSREKKESFPLTVTSAQKNPTAFYLCASSIESLQGHGYTFGSGTRLTVV.

The V call is TRBV15, the J call TRBJ2-1, with D perhaps matching TRBD1 or TRBD2 (5 bases each). This CDR3 region has 13 residues. From germline, CDR1 is LNHNV and CDR2 YYDKDF (reference sequence). Trimming cost V 0 bases and J 10 bases, with 10 bases left between them. This chain's CDR3 is CATSRDGTREQFF. The CDR3 nucleotides are TGTGCCACCAGCAGAGATGGGACCAGGGAGCAGTTCTTC.

V and J are TRBV9 and TRBJ2-1; D perhaps matches TRBD1 (6 bases). Germline values: CDR1 SGDLS, CDR2 YYNGEE. V dropped 0 bases and J dropped 1 base, with 8 bases sitting between them. The CDR3 covers 15 residues. CDR3 residues: CASSVDRVSYNEQFF. CDR3 in DNA: TGTGCCAGCAGCGTAGACAGGGTGTCCTACAATGAGCAGTTCTTC.

The V gene is TRBV6-5, the J gene TRBJ2-5; maybe TRBD2 (6 bases). Germline CDR1 and CDR2: MNHEY and SVGAGI. The CDR3 has 13 amino acids. Trimming removed 5 bases from V and 5 bases from J, with 12 bases in between. CDR3 coding DNA: TGTGCCAGCAGTACGGGACTCCGGGAGACCCAGTACTTC. It is translated as CASSTGLRETQYF.

V is TRBV18 and J is TRBJ1-4; D may be TRBD1 (5 bases). V shed 0 bases and J shed 2 bases, with 13 bases lying between them. Looked up from germline, CDR1 is KGHSH and CDR2 is LQKENI. The CDR3 is made up of 17 amino acids. The CDR3 loop is CASSPPQGYMTNEKLFF. CDR3 DNA: TGTGCCAGCTCACCACCCCAGGGATATATGACTAATGAAAAACTGTTTTTT.

The rearrangement joins TRBV6-5 to TRBJ2-7, with TRBD2 identical over 10 bases. Trimming removed 6 bases from V and 1 base from J; junction bases left unmatched: 3. Germline V gene lookup returns CDR1 MNHEY and CDR2 SVGAGI. The CDR3 length is 14 residues. CDR3 nucleotide sequence: TGTGCCAGCAGGAGGACTAGCGGATCCTACGAGCAGTACTTC. It specifies CASRRTSGSYEQYF.

This chain links TRBV12-3 or TRBV12-4 with TRBJ1-2, with no clear D. The CDR3 contains 13 residues. Trimming left V 3 bases short and J 3 bases short, with 8 bases between. This CDR3 is CASSFGTDYGYTF. The CDR3 DNA reads as TGTGCCAGCAGTTTTGGCACGGACTATGGCTACACCTTC.

This clone turned up a few times. V gene TRBV6-6 combines with J gene TRBJ1-1, with 9 bases matching TRBD1. The V and J ends lost 10 bases and 5 bases, in that order; junction bases with no gene match: 5. This CDR3 has 12 amino acids. Per the germline V gene, CDR1 is MNHNY and CDR2 is SVGAGI (reference sequence). CDR3 in DNA: TGTGCCACAGAGGGACAGGGAACTGAAGCTTTCTTT. Translation: CATEGQGTEAFF.

The chain carries TRBV27 and TRBJ2-3; D perhaps matches TRBD1 (6 bases). The CDR3 sequence is 15 residues long. Trimming took off 3 bases at V and 3 bases at J, with 13 bases between the two ends. In germline, CDR1 is MNHEY, CDR2 SMNVEV (reference sequence). The CDR3 region is CASSLQGLRTDTQYF. CDR3 coding DNA: TGTGCCAGCAGTTTGCAGGGGCTAAGGACAGATACGCAGTATTTT.

V gene TRBV7-6 combines with J gene TRBJ1-1; D unclear. CDR1 SGHVS and CDR2 FNYEAQ come from the germline V gene. The CDR3 is 13 residues long. V was trimmed by 1 base and J by 2 bases, leaving 5 bases between them. DNA of the CDR3: TGTGCCAGCAGCTTAGGACAAAACACTGAAGCTTTCTTT. Translating it yields CASSLGQNTEAFF.

The CDR3 region is CASSLTSGGDFSRVYEQYF. For the CDR3, the DNA is TGTGCCAGCAGCCTAACTAGCGGGGGGGACTTTAGTAGGGTTTACGAGCAGTACTTC. The genes are TRBV5-5 and TRBJ2-7, with 13 bases matching TRBD2. Trimming at V came to 4 bases and at J to 4 bases, leaving 17 bases not matched to a gene. CDR3 size: 19 residues. Per the germline V gene, CDR1 is SGHKS and CDR2 is YYEKEE (reference sequence).

The gene calls are TRBV27 and TRBJ2-5; D call uncertain. Germline V gene lookup returns CDR1 MNHEY and CDR2 SMNVEV (reference sequence). This CDR3 region has 15 residues. The V end was cut by 5 bases, the J end by 6 bases, with 19 bases between. The CDR3 DNA sequence: TGTGCCAGCAGTCCCCTTGGTGAATCAGTAAAGACCCAGTACTTC. Translation gives CASSPLGESVKTQYF.

The V call is TRBV2, the J call TRBJ1-4; D is uncertain. Germline loops: CDR1 SNHLY, CDR2 FYNNEI. V gave up 3 bases and J gave up 0 bases, with 11 bases separating them. The CDR3 contains 16 residues. CDR3 DNA: TGTGCCAGCAGTGAGGGTCAGTCGGCAACTAATGAAAAACTGTTTTTT. It yields the protein CASSEGQSATNEKLFF.

The chain carries TRBV5-1 and TRBJ1-1; 7 nucleotides line up with TRBD1. Germline lookup yields CDR1 SGHRS and CDR2 YFSETQ. This CDR3 has 15 residues. Trimming cost V 2 bases and J 1 base; bases outside gene matches: 5. CDR3 bases: TGCGCCAGCAGCTTATTGCGGACAGGGAACACTGAAGCTTTCTTT. It codes for CASSLLRTGNTEAFF.

The chain links TRBV28 to TRBJ2-2; D is unresolved. Germline lookup yields CDR1 MDHEN and CDR2 SYDVKM. The CDR3 runs to 15 residues. The DNA for the CDR3 is TGTGTTTCAAAGGGCGATACCTTAGCCACCGGGGAGCTGTTTTTT. Encoded protein: CVSKGDTLATGELFF.

The V and J genes are TRBV15 and TRBJ1-4; 9 bases line up with TRBD1. The length of the CDR3 is 14 residues. In germline, CDR1 is LNHNV, CDR2 YYDKDF (reference sequence). Losses at the gene ends were 3 bases for V and 5 bases for J; bases not matched to a gene: 1. For the CDR3, the DNA is TGTGCCACCAGCAGCGGACAGGGGAATGAAAAACTGTTTTTT. Its translation is CATSSGQGNEKLFF.

This chain joins TRBV5-1 and TRBJ2-2; D unclear. Germline-derived CDR1 and CDR2 are SGHRS and YFSETQ. The CDR3 is 16 amino acids. Trimming shortened V by 4 bases and J by 2 bases, and 15 bases separated the two germline ends. The CDR3 region is CASSQTQSSNTGELFF. The CDR3 DNA reads as TGCGCCAGCAGCCAAACCCAGTCATCAAACACCGGGGAGCTGTTTTTT.

The J gene is TRBJ2-1, the V gene TRBV2; TRBD2 is a possible D gene (5 bases). Germline V CDR1 and CDR2: SNHLY, FYNNEI. The CDR3 is 14 residues long. V lost 3 bases to trimming and J lost 2 bases, with 8 bases between them. CDR3 coding DNA: TGTGCCAGCAGTGATGCAGCGGCCTACAATGAGCAGTTCTTC. It translates to CASSDAAAYNEQFF. Variable domain in full (rest from reference TRBV2 and TRBJ2-1): EPEVTQTPSHQVTQMGQEVILRCVPISNHLYFYWYRQILGQKVEFLVSFYNNEISEKSEIFDDQFSVERPDGSNFTLKIRSTKLEDSAMYFCASSDAAAYNEQFFGPGTRLTVL.

This chain connects TRBV9 to TRBJ2-3, with D possibly called TRBD1 or TRBD2 (7 bases each). The germline gives CDR1 SGDLS, CDR2 YYNGEE. CDR3 size: 18 residues. The ends were cut back, 0 bases at V and 1 base at J, with 18 bases in the middle. CDR3 sequence reads: CASSVAGGAGLGTDTQYF. CDR3 nucleotide sequence: TGTGCCAGCAGCGTAGCAGGGGGGGCAGGGTTGGGCACAGATACGCAGTATTTT.

The count of this clone is one. V usage is TRBV28 and J usage is TRBJ1-2; 8 nucleotides match TRBD1. The CDR3 length is 14 residues. The ends lost 5 bases at V and 5 bases at J; junction bases unmatched: 7. Germline-derived CDR1 and CDR2 are MDHEN and SYDVKM. Written as DNA, the CDR3 is TGTGCCAGCAGTGATAGGGGACAGGTATATGGCTACACCTTC. It specifies CASSDRGQVYGYTF.

In this sample, this clone turned up once. This chain's CDR3 is CASSLGQGFDEQYF. The CDR3 coding sequence is TGCGCCAGCAGCTTGGGTCAGGGGTTCGACGAGCAGTACTTC. The chain combines TRBV5-1 with TRBJ2-7; possible D gene TRBD1, 6 bases. CDR3 length: 14 amino acids. Germline V gene sequence: CDR1 SGHRS, CDR2 YFSETQ. Trimming left V 0 bases short and J 5 bases short, with 12 bases between.

V and J are TRBV9 and TRBJ2-7; D is uncertain. Trimming removed 0 bases from V and 4 bases from J, with 14 bases in between. This CDR3 comprises 15 residues. Germline lookup yields CDR1 SGDLS and CDR2 YYNGEE. In nucleotides, the CDR3 is TGTGCCAGCAGCGTAGCCTCTGATGGGGTATACGAGCAGTACTTC. This codes for CASSVASDGVYEQYF.